One T cell receptor beta chain is described in this entry. The target antigen is unknown. These data originate in a study of regulatory T cells in long-lasting Graves disease. For the study at large: Persistent cases were those of Graves' disease that involved over 5 years of antithyroid drugs with positive TSH receptor antibodies.

Time point indicated: persistent/refractory GD, antithyroid drugs over 5 years with positive TRAb. Extracted RNA from PBMCs served as the source of the TCR library. CDR3 regions were amplified by Arm-PCR using iRepertoire HTBI primers to build TCR beta libraries. TCRdb independently ran MiXCR on the multiplex PCR reads; one entry per CDR3 protein. The data show around 450,000 distinct CDR3 sequences, about 22% seen once. The study, taken as a whole, reports: Accuracy was perhaps lowered by the small sample size. The study found TRBV28, TRBJ1-2 and TRBJ2-5 favored in persistent disease.

V dropped 3 bases and J dropped 6; count of bases not matched to a gene: 6. This CDR3 has 15 residues. Germline V gene data show CDR1 as SEHNR and CDR2 as FQNEAQ (reference sequence). The material sequenced was peripheral blood mononuclear cells (PBMCs), taken when the disease was refractory, from a patient treated with antithyroid drugs. The rearrangement joins TRBV7-9 to TRBJ1-1; 11 nucleotides align to TRBD1. The sequence was collected from a female donor with Graves disease. Here the CDR3 reads CASSFSGTGGSEAFF. The CDR3 coding sequence is TGTGCCAGCAGCTTTTCCGGGACAGGGGGATCTGAAGCTTTCTTT.